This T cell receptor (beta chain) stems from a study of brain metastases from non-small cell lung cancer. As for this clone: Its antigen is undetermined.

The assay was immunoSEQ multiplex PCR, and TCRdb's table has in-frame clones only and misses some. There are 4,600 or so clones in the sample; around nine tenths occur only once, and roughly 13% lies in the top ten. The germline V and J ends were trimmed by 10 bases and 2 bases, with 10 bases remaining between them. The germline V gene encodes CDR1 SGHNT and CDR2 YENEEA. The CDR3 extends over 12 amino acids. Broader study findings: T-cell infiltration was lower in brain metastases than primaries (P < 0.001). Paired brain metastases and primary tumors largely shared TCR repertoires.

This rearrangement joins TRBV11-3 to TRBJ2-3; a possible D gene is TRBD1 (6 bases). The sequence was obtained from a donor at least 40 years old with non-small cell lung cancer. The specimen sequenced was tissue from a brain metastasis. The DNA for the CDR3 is TGTGCCACAACAGGGCCCACAGATACGCAGTATTTT. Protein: CATTGPTDTQYF.